This T cell receptor beta chain was identified in a study of shared clonotypes between healthy human individuals. Study-level results: Shared clonotypes: 4.5% to 6.5% naive CD4, approximately 3.4% naive CD8, about 2.5% memory CD4, about 0.4% memory CD8.

Details on this clone: Its target is unknown.

Each sorted subset replicate got 200 ng genomic DNA, tens of thousands of genomes. Clones were read by immunoSEQ multiplex PCR, and TCRdb kept only the in-frame ones, dropping some. The sample lists about 700,000 clones; around 74% were seen once. This TCR was recovered from a young woman in good health. Source material: memory CD4+ T cells sorted from blood. The subset denotes: CD45RA-negative fraction.

This CDR3 reads CASSRGVGNTEAFF. The DNA for the CDR3 is TGTGCCAGCTCAAGGGGAGTCGGGAACACTGAAGCTTTCTTT. The chain couples TRBV18 to TRBJ1-1; maybe TRBD1 (5 bases). Germline CDR1 and CDR2: KGHSH and LQKENI. This CDR3 is 14 amino acids long. Deletions cut 5 bases from V and 1 base from J, with 11 bases between.